The 31 T cell receptor beta chains listed next were all sequenced from one sample in a study of shared clonotypes between healthy human individuals. Sequenced by immunoSEQ multiplex PCR; TCRdb stores in-frame clones only, minus some. The data show 300,000 to 400,000 clones, roughly 80% seen once. Specimen: memory CD4+ T cells sorted from blood. As to subset: CD45RA-negative fraction. Receptors were obtained from a man aged 25 to 45 in good health.

This chain uses TRBV7-9 with TRBJ2-3; D perhaps matches TRBD2 (5 bases). Trimming removed 1 base from V and 4 bases from J, with 9 bases in between. The length of the CDR3 is 14 residues. Germline V lookup: CDR1 SEHNR, CDR2 FQNEAQ (reference sequence). In DNA, the CDR3 is TGTGCCAGCAGCTTAGGAGGGTGGGCAGATACGCAGTATTTT. This encodes CASSLGGWADTQYF.

The gene calls are TRBV2 and TRBJ1-6; no definite D call. The CDR3 loop spans 14 amino acids. Germline V CDR1 and CDR2: SNHLY, FYNNEI. V gave up 4 bases and J gave up 7 bases, with 11 bases separating them. CDR3 nucleotide sequence: TGTGCCAGCAGTGTGTCGCAGTTGAATTCACCCCTCCACTTT. Translating it yields CASSVSQLNSPLHF. Full variable domain (missing parts from reference TRBV2 and TRBJ1-6): EPEVTQTPSHQVTQMGQEVILRCVPISNHLYFYWYRQILGQKVEFLVSFYNNEISEKSEIFDDQFSVERPDGSNFTLKIRSTKLEDSAMYFCASSVSQLNSPLHFGNGTRLTVT.

CDR3 sequence (DNA): TGTGCCAGCAGCTGGCTACGCAGGGGATTTATTTATCAGCCCCAGCATTTT. This translates into CASSWLRRGFIYQPQHF. The chain combines TRBV5-6 with TRBJ1-5; a possible D gene is TRBD1 (6 bases). V was trimmed by 3 bases and J by 5 bases, leaving 21 bases between them. Germline V gene data show CDR1 as SGHDT and CDR2 as YYEEEE. The CDR3 has 17 amino acids.

This sequence joins TRBV6-6 and TRBJ2-3, with TRBD2 identical over 10 bases. Germline-derived CDR1 and CDR2 are MNHNY and SVGAGI (reference sequence). V shed 6 bases, J shed 7 bases, and the junction held 10 bases outside the gene matches. The CDR3 totals 15 residues. CDR3 in DNA: TGTGCCAGCAGCCTAACTAGCGGGATGAAGAATACGCAGTATTTT. This encodes CASSLTSGMKNTQYF.

The chain couples TRBV4-3 to TRBJ2-2; D is ambiguous. The CDR3 runs to 17 residues. Looked up from germline, CDR1 is LGHNA and CDR2 is YSLEER. V lost 1 base, J lost 0 bases, and 12 bases lay in between. Written as DNA, the CDR3 is TGCGCCAGCAGCCAAGGGTTAAGGGCCGCGAACACCGGGGAGCTGTTTTTT. As protein: CASSQGLRAANTGELFF.

In its sample, this clone was seen once. The chain is built from TRBV5-6 and TRBJ2-7, with a weak D call TRBD2 (5 bases). This CDR3 spans 14 amino acids. Trimming took 2 bases from V and 2 from J, leaving 11 bases between them. Germline V CDR1 and CDR2: SGHDT, YYEEEE. CDR3 bases: TGTGCCAGCAGCTTCTGGACTGAGACCTACGAGCAGTACTTC. This codes for CASSFWTETYEQYF.

The count of this clone is one. The chain uses TRBV4-3 and TRBJ2-7, with a possible D match to TRBD2 (6 bases). The germline gives CDR1 LGHNA, CDR2 YSLEER. Trimming cost V 1 base and J 2 bases, with 18 bases left between them. This CDR3 is built from 17 residues. For the CDR3, the DNA is TGCGCCAGCAGCCAAGTGCCCAGGACTACACATACCTACGAGCAGTACTTC. Its protein product is CASSQVPRTTHTYEQYF.

This sequence joins TRBV11-2 and TRBJ1-4; the match to TRBD1 covers 7 bases. Germline V lookup: CDR1 SGHAT, CDR2 FQNNGV. The V and J ends lost 1 base and 2 bases, in that order; junction bases with no gene match: 4. This CDR3 spans 16 amino acids. This CDR3 reads CASSLGQGGTNEKLFF. The CDR3 nucleotides are TGTGCCAGCAGCTTAGGACAGGGTGGTACTAATGAAAAACTGTTTTTT.

This clone was observed a few times. This sequence joins TRBV14 and TRBJ1-2, with D unresolved. Germline V gene sequence: CDR1 SGHDN, CDR2 FVKESK. There are 15 residues in the CDR3. V lost 0 bases and J 3 bases, leaving 11 bases between the germline ends. The CDR3 reads CASSQDPYPDYGYTF. DNA for the CDR3: TGTGCCAGCAGCCAAGATCCCTACCCAGACTATGGCTACACCTTC.

The chain carries TRBV5-4 and TRBJ2-5; D is possibly TRBD2 (6 bases). In germline, CDR1 is SGHNT, CDR2 YYREEE (reference sequence). Trimming took 1 base from V and 5 from J, leaving 12 bases between them. The CDR3 extends over 14 amino acids. The CDR3 DNA is TGTGCCAGCAGCTTGACGACTAGAATCGAGACCCAGTACTTC. It specifies CASSLTTRIETQYF.

V usage is TRBV18 and J usage is TRBJ2-7; 7 bases agree with TRBD1. The V segment lost 4 bases and the J segment 1 base; nucleotides outside the gene matches: 10. The CDR3 is 16 residues long. CDR1 KGHSH and CDR2 LQKENI come from the germline V gene. The chain's CDR3 is CASSQNPTGMSYEQYF. Here the CDR3 DNA reads TGTGCCAGCTCACAAAATCCGACAGGGATGTCCTACGAGCAGTACTTC.

The chain has TRBV5-1 and TRBJ2-5, with TRBD2 matching 12 bases. Germline CDR1 reads SGHRS; CDR2 reads YFSETQ. The CDR3 has 18 residues. V dropped 0 bases and J dropped 3; count of bases not matched to a gene: 9. The DNA of the CDR3 is TGCGCCAGCAGCTTGGGGCTAGCGGGAGGGGTGATAGAAGAGACCCAGTACTTC. Protein: CASSLGLAGGVIEETQYF.

The V and J genes are TRBV11-2 and TRBJ2-1; D unclear. CDR3 length: 14 residues. V was cut by 0 bases and J by 4 bases, with 7 bases left in between. CDR1 is SGHAT and CDR2 is FQNNGV in the germline V gene. CDR3 sequence reads: CASSLDEWYNEQFF. DNA for the CDR3: TGTGCCAGCAGCTTAGATGAGTGGTACAATGAGCAGTTCTTC. Filled out from reference TRBV11-2 and TRBJ2-1, the complete variable domain reads EAGVAQSPRYKIIEKRQSVAFWCNPISGHATLYWYQQILGQGPKLLIQFQNNGVVDDSQLPKDRFSAERLKGVDSTLKIQPAKLEDSAVYLCASSLDEWYNEQFFGPGTRLTVL.

The genes are TRBV6-1 and TRBJ2-7; 10 nucleotides align to TRBD2. Germline V lookup: CDR1 MNHNS, CDR2 SASEGT. Trimming cost V 5 bases and J 3 bases; bases outside gene matches: 4. The CDR3 length is 14 residues. CDR3 loop: CASSSGTSVYEQYF. In DNA, the CDR3 is TGTGCCAGCAGTTCCGGGACTAGCGTCTACGAGCAGTACTTC.

The V and J genes are TRBV30 and TRBJ2-7, with D possibly matching TRBD2 (7 bases). There are 12 residues in the CDR3. CDR1 and CDR2 (germline): GTSNPN, SVGIG (reference sequence). Trimming left V 4 bases short and J 3 bases short, with 10 bases between. The DNA of the CDR3 is TGTGCCTGGATGAGGGGGGGCTACGAGCAGTACTTC. This sequence encodes CAWMRGGYEQYF. Full variable domain (missing parts from reference TRBV30 and TRBJ2-7): SQTIHQWPATLVQPVGSPLSLECTVEGTSNPNLYWYRQAAGRGLQLLFYSVGIGQISSEVPQNLSASRPQDRQFILSSKKLLLSDSGFYLCAWMRGGYEQYFGPGTRLTVT.

This chain links TRBV2 with TRBJ2-7; weak D call: TRBD1 (5 bases). The CDR3 consists of 17 residues. Trimming left V 8 bases short and J 6 bases short, with 29 bases between. The germline V gene has CDR1 SNHLY and CDR2 FYNNEI. CDR3 in DNA: TGTGCCAGCGCCGATAGGACACAGGATAGTTTGGTTTTCGAGCAGTACTTC. It translates to CASADRTQDSLVFEQYF.

V usage is TRBV18 and J usage is TRBJ2-3; no firm D call. CDR3 size: 15 residues. Per the germline V gene, CDR1 is KGHSH and CDR2 is LQKENI. The V and J ends lost 1 base and 4 bases respectively, with 12 bases between them. The CDR3 DNA reads as TGTGCCAGCTCACCACGATTCGGCAAGGCAGATACGCAGTATTTT. The encoded protein is CASSPRFGKADTQYF.

This sequence joins TRBV6-5 and TRBJ1-1; TRBD1 might be the D (6 bases). V was trimmed by 4 bases and J by 0 bases, leaving 9 bases between them. Germline-derived CDR1 and CDR2 are MNHEY and SVGAGI. This CDR3 contains 14 residues. The CDR3 spells CASSFGQLNTEAFF. The CDR3 bases are TGTGCCAGCAGTTTCGGACAGTTGAACACTGAAGCTTTCTTT.

V and J are TRBV28 and TRBJ1-2; no firm D call. V was pared by 2 bases and J by 8 bases, with 6 bases between. In germline, CDR1 is MDHEN, CDR2 SYDVKM. This CDR3 has 11 amino acids. The CDR3 DNA follows: TGTGCCAGCAGTTTAGACGGCGGCTACACCTTC. The encoded protein is CASSLDGGYTF.

The rearrangement joins TRBV2 to TRBJ2-1; TRBD1 matches at 8 bases. V shed 5 bases and J 4 bases; nucleotides not matched to a gene: 7. The CDR3 has 15 residues. Germline V gene sequence: CDR1 SNHLY, CDR2 FYNNEI. This CDR3 reads CASSPDRELYNEQFF. CDR3 bases: TGTGCCAGCAGTCCGGACAGGGAGTTATACAATGAGCAGTTCTTC. Full variable domain (missing parts from reference TRBV2 and TRBJ2-1): EPEVTQTPSHQVTQMGQEVILRCVPISNHLYFYWYRQILGQKVEFLVSFYNNEISEKSEIFDDQFSVERPDGSNFTLKIRSTKLEDSAMYFCASSPDRELYNEQFFGPGTRLTVL.

This clone showed up just once. The gene calls are TRBV6-1 and TRBJ2-2; a possible D gene is TRBD2 (5 bases). V shed 2 bases and J shed 5 bases, with 12 bases lying between them. From germline, CDR1 is MNHNS and CDR2 SASEGT. The CDR3 is 15 amino acids. Here the CDR3 DNA reads TGTGCCAGCAGTGAACGTTGGTCGGGGACCGGGGAGCTGTTTTTT. Translated: CASSERWSGTGELFF.

This clone was counted ten times or more. The chain combines TRBV19 with TRBJ1-2; tentative D call: TRBD1 (6 bases). Germline CDR1 and CDR2: LNHDA and SQIVND (reference sequence). Trimming removed 10 bases from V and 4 bases from J, with 16 bases in between. The CDR3 runs to 13 residues. The CDR3 is CATPDGGSYGYTF. CDR3 bases: TGTGCCACGCCGGACGGGGGCAGCTATGGCTACACCTTC.

This clone was seen a handful of times. V usage is TRBV19 and J usage is TRBJ2-1; 8 bases agree with TRBD2. The germline gives CDR1 LNHDA, CDR2 SQIVND (reference sequence). The CDR3 is 16 residues long. After removal of 4 bases from V and 3 bases from J, the junction contained 8 bases not matched to a gene. The CDR3 spells CASSTLRRGVYNEQFF. CDR3 sequence (DNA): TGTGCCAGTAGTACCCTCCGGCGGGGGGTCTACAATGAGCAGTTCTTC. Supplemented by reference TRBV19 and TRBJ2-1, the full variable domain reads DGGITQSPKYLFRKEGQNVTLSCEQNLNHDAMYWYRQDPGQGLRLIYYSQIVNDFQKGDIAEGYSVSREKKESFPLTVTSAQKNPTAFYLCASSTLRRGVYNEQFFGPGTRLTVL.

This clone was recorded only once. The chain is built from TRBV11-1 and TRBJ2-1; D not resolved. CDR1 and CDR2 from the germline V gene are SGHAT and FQDESV (reference sequence). The CDR3 runs to 15 residues. V lost 2 bases and J lost 4, with 12 bases in between. In DNA form, the CDR3 reads TGTGCCAGCAGCTTAAAGGATGGGGAATACAATGAGCAGTTCTTC. Its protein is CASSLKDGEYNEQFF.

V and J are TRBV18 and TRBJ2-6; D gene uncertain. Trimming pared 2 bases from V and 4 bases from J, leaving 9 bases between. The CDR3 is 15 residues long. Germline assignment: CDR1 KGHSH and CDR2 LQKENI. CDR3 sequence reads: CASSPFGVGANVLTF. The CDR3 nucleotides read TGTGCCAGCTCACCATTTGGGGTCGGGGCCAACGTCCTGACTTTC.

This chain joins TRBV5-6 and TRBJ1-5, with TRBD1 identical over 10 bases. Germline CDR1 and CDR2: SGHDT and YYEEEE. The CDR3 loop spans 17 amino acids. The junction had 10 bases not matched to a gene; V was cut back by 3 bases and J by 4 bases. As DNA, the CDR3 is TGTGCCAGCAGCTCGCAGACAGGGGGCATCGGGAATCAGCCCCAGCATTTT. Its translation is CASSSQTGGIGNQPQHF.

The chain links TRBV27 to TRBJ2-3; the match to TRBD2 covers 10 bases. The CDR3 has 15 amino acids. V was pared by 10 bases and J by 0 bases, with 7 bases of the junction left unmatched. The germline gives CDR1 MNHEY, CDR2 SMNVEV (reference sequence). For the CDR3, the DNA is TGTGCCACTATACCTAGCGGGAGTAGCACAGATACGCAGTATTTT. Protein product: CATIPSGSSTDTQYF.

This clone was seen a handful of times. The V call is TRBV5-6, the J call TRBJ2-3; 8 bases match TRBD2. Trimming removed 6 bases from V and 2 bases from J; junction bases left unmatched: 14. There are 17 residues in the CDR3. The germline gives CDR1 SGHDT, CDR2 YYEEEE. In nucleotides, the CDR3 is TGTGCCAGCACCCCCGGGCCCGGGACTAGGACCACAGATACGCAGTATTTT. This codes for CASTPGPGTRTTDTQYF.

There are a few counts of this clone. V usage is TRBV7-7 and J usage is TRBJ2-5; tentatively, D is TRBD1 or TRBD2 (6 bases each). Germline V CDR1 and CDR2: SSHAT, FNYEAQ (reference sequence). The CDR3 loop spans 15 amino acids. Trimming shortened V by 5 bases and J by 1 base, and 14 bases separated the two germline ends. In DNA, the CDR3 is TGTGCCAGCAGCCCGGGGGCAGGGCCCCAAGAGACCCAGTACTTC. This sequence encodes CASSPGAGPQETQYF.

The chain recombines TRBV6-5 with TRBJ2-7; D is possibly TRBD1 or TRBD2 (5 bases each). This CDR3 spans 13 amino acids. Germline-derived CDR1 and CDR2 are MNHEY and SVGAGI. Trimming took 5 bases from V and 6 from J, leaving 14 bases between them. The CDR3 DNA sequence: TGTGCCAGCAGTCCATTCGGGGCCGCCGAGCAGTACTTC. This sequence encodes CASSPFGAAEQYF.

V gene TRBV5-6 combines with J gene TRBJ1-4; unclear D gene. The CDR3 is made up of 13 amino acids. Germline CDR1 is SGHDT and CDR2 is YYEEEE. Between the trimmed V and J ends, which lost 4 bases and 8 bases, there was a span of 12 bases. As DNA, the CDR3 is TGTGCCAGCAGCCCACCCATGGGGGAAAAACTGTTTTTT. The encoded protein is CASSPPMGEKLFF.